These T cell receptor beta chains were read from a single sample in a study of siplizumab effects on memory and regulatory T cells. Assay: immunoSEQ multiplex PCR; the TCRdb copy retains only in-frame clones and omits some. The table has tens of thousands of clones, roughly 96% seen once. The sequenced sample was naive CD4+ T cells sorted from blood. These receptors were taken from a human donor in good health. The CDR3 runs from the conserved cysteine through the conserved F or W. The D gene is left open where the match is weak.

CDR3 protein: CAIRGTSGSSYNEQFF
J gene: TRBJ2-1
V gene: TRBV10-3
D gene: TRBD2

CDR3 protein: CASIDAGQNYGYTF
J gene: TRBJ1-2
V gene: TRBV28
D gene: TRBD1

CDR3 protein: CASTPEQGGSYEQYF
J gene: TRBJ2-7
V gene: TRBV2
D gene: TRBD2

CDR3 protein: CASSPGWYYEQYF
J gene: TRBJ2-7
V gene: TRBV14
D gene: -

CDR3 protein: CASSAGWTGFYSPLHF
J gene: TRBJ1-6
V gene: TRBV6-1
D gene: TRBD1

CDR3 protein: CANLRFSRNHEQFF
J gene: TRBJ2-1
V gene: TRBV5-1
D gene: -

CDR3 protein: CASSFGQGQVYEQYF
J gene: TRBJ2-7
V gene: TRBV7-2
D gene: -

CDR3 protein: CASQFEGQPTDTQYF
J gene: TRBJ2-3
V gene: TRBV6-5
D gene: TRBD1

CDR3 protein: CASSYDRDNEQFF
J gene: TRBJ2-1
V gene: TRBV7-2
D gene: TRBD1

CDR3 protein: CAWEAGNPGELFF
J gene: TRBJ2-2
V gene: TRBV30
D gene: -

CDR3 protein: CASTVGASGTEAFF
J gene: TRBJ1-1
V gene: TRBV2
D gene: -

CDR3 protein: CASSVGGADTQYF
J gene: TRBJ2-3
V gene: TRBV9
D gene: -

CDR3 protein: CASREDSRNEKLFF
J gene: TRBJ1-4
V gene: TRBV19
D gene: -

CDR3 protein: CASSMGENTEAFF
J gene: TRBJ1-1
V gene: TRBV19
D gene: -

CDR3 protein: CASSPSGQPQHF
J gene: TRBJ1-5
V gene: TRBV18
D gene: -

CDR3 protein: CASSLVAGDYTGELFF
J gene: TRBJ2-2
V gene: TRBV5-1
D gene: TRBD2

CDR3 protein: CSVKIAGPQQGTQYF
J gene: TRBJ2-5
V gene: TRBV29-1
D gene: TRBD2

CDR3 protein: CASSFIGGEKLFF
J gene: TRBJ1-4
V gene: TRBV5-5
D gene: -

CDR3 protein: CASSSGQGASPLHF
J gene: TRBJ1-6
V gene: TRBV5-1
D gene: TRBD1

CDR3 protein: CASSFRTESYNEQFF
J gene: TRBJ2-1
V gene: TRBV11-2
D gene: -

CDR3 protein: CASWWGAPGTEAFF
J gene: TRBJ1-1
V gene: TRBV6-5
D gene: -

CDR3 protein: CASSRRPGGAGYEQYF
J gene: TRBJ2-7
V gene: TRBV4-3
D gene: TRBD2

CDR3 protein: CASSFGGHQETQYF
J gene: TRBJ2-5
V gene: TRBV6-6
D gene: -

CDR3 protein: CASSLQVPYGYTF
J gene: TRBJ1-2
V gene: TRBV5-4
D gene: -

CDR3 protein: CASRERDLSYEQYF
J gene: TRBJ2-7
V gene: TRBV2
D gene: TRBD2

CDR3 protein: CSATENYGYTF
J gene: TRBJ1-2
V gene: TRBV20-1
D gene: -

CDR3 protein: CASGLVLRRHGGYTF
J gene: TRBJ1-2
V gene: TRBV12-5
D gene: -

CDR3 protein: CASSRDPQSYEQYF
J gene: TRBJ2-7
V gene: TRBV25-1
D gene: -

CDR3 protein: CASSNRWGDSYEQYF
J gene: TRBJ2-7
V gene: TRBV6-6
D gene: -

CDR3 protein: CASKAGGDSYGYTF
J gene: TRBJ1-2
V gene: TRBV11-1
D gene: TRBD1

CDR3 protein: CASSLELRQEAFF
J gene: TRBJ1-1
V gene: TRBV5-1
D gene: -

CDR3 protein: CAWMGNYGEQYF
J gene: TRBJ2-7
V gene: TRBV30
D gene: -

CDR3 protein: CASSAAAWADTQYF
J gene: TRBJ2-3
V gene: TRBV2
D gene: -